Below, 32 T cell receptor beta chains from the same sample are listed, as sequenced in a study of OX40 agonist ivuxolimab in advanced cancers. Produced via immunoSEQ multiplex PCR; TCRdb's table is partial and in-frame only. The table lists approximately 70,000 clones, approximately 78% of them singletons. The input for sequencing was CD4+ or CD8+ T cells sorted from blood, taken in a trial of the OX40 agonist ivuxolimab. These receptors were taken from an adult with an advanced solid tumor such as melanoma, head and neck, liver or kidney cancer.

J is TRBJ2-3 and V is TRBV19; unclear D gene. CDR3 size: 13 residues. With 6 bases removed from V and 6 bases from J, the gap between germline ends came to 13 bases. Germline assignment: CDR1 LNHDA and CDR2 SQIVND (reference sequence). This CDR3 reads CASRGARPDTQYF. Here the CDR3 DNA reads TGTGCCAGTAGAGGAGCAAGGCCTGATACGCAGTATTTT.

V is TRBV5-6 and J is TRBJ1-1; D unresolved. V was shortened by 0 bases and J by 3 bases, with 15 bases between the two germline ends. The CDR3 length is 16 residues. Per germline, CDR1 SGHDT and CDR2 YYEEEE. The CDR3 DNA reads TGTGCCAGCAGCTTGGAGTTGTGGGAGGAGGACACTGAAGCTTTCTTT. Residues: CASSLELWEEDTEAFF.

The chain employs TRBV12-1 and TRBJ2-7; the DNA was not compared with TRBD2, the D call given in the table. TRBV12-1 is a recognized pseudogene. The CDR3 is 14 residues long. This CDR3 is CAGPRGLADYEQYF. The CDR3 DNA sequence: TGTGCCGGGCCGAGGGGACTAGCGGACTACGAGCAGTACTTC.

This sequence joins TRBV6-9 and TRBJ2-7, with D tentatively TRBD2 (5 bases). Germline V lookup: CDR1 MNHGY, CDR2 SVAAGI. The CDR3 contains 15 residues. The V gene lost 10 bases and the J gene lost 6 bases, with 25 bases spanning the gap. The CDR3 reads CATPRTHQRALEQYV. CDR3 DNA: TGTGCCACCCCCCGGACTCACCAAAGGGCACTCGAGCAGTACGTC.

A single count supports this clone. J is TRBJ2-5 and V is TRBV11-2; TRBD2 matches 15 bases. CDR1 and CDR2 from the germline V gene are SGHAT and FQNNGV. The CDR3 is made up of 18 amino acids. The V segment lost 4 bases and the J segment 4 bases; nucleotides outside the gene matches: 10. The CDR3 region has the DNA TGTGCCAGCAGCTCCACTTTCCCGGGACTAGCGGGAGGAGAGACCCAGTACTTC. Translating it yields CASSSTFPGLAGGETQYF.

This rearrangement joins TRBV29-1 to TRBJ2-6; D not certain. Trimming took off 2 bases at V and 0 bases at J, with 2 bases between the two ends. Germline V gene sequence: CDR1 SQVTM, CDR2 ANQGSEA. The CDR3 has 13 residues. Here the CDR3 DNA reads TGCAGCGTTGAACCCTCTGGGGCCAACGTCCTGACTTTC. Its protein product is CSVEPSGANVLTF. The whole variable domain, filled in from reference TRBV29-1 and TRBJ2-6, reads SAVISQKPSRDICQRGTSLTIQCQVDSQVTMMFWYRQQPGQSLTLIATANQGSEATYESGFVIDKFPISRPNLTFSTLTVSNMSPEDSSIYLCSVEPSGANVLTFGAGSRLTVL.

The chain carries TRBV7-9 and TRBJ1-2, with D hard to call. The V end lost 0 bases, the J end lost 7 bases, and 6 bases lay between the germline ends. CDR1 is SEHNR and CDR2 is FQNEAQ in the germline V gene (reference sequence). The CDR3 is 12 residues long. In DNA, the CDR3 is TGTGCCAGCAGCTTAGCGTACTCTGGCTACACCTTC. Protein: CASSLAYSGYTF.

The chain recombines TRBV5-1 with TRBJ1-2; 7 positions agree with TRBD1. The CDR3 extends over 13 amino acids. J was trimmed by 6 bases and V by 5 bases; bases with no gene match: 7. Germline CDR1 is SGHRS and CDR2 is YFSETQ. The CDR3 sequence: CASSSGQRHGYTF. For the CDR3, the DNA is TGCGCCAGCAGTTCGGGACAGCGCCATGGCTACACCTTC.

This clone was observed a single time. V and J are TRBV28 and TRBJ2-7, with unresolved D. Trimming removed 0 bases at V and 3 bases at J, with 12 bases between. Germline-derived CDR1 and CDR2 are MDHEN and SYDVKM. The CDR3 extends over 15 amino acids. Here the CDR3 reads CASSLWGGKDYEQYF. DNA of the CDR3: TGTGCCAGCAGTTTATGGGGCGGAAAGGACTACGAGCAGTACTTC.

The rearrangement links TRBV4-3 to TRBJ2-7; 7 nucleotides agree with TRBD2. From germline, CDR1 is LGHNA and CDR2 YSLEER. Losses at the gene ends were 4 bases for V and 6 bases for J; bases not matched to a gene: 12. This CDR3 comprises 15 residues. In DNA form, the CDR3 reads TGCGCCAGCAGCCGCTCGGGCGGGAGAGGTGGCGAGCAGTACTTC. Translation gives CASSRSGGRGGEQYF.

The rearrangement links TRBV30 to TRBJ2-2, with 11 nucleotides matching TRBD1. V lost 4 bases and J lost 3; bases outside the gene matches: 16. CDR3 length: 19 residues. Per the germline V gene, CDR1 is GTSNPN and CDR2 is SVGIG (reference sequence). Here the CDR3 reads CAWTLYGQGAFRDTGELFF. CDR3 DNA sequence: TGTGCCTGGACCCTGTACGGACAGGGGGCTTTCCGGGACACCGGGGAGCTGTTTTTT. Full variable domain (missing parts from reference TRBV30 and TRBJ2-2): SQTIHQWPATLVQPVGSPLSLECTVEGTSNPNLYWYRQAAGRGLQLLFYSVGIGQISSEVPQNLSASRPQDRQFILSSKKLLLSDSGFYLCAWTLYGQGAFRDTGELFFGEGSRLTVL.

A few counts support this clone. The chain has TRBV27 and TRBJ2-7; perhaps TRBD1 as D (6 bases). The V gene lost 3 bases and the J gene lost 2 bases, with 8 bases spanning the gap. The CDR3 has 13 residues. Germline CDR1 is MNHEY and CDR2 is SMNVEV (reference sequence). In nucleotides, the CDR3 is TGTGCCAGCAGTTTGGCAGGGGCCTACGAGCAGTACTTC. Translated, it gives CASSLAGAYEQYF.

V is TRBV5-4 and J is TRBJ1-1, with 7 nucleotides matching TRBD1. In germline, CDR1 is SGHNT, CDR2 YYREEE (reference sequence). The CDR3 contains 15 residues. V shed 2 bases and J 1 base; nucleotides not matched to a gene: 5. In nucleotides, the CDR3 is TGTGCCAGCAGCTTTTATCGGACAGGGAACACTGAAGCTTTCTTT. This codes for CASSFYRTGNTEAFF.

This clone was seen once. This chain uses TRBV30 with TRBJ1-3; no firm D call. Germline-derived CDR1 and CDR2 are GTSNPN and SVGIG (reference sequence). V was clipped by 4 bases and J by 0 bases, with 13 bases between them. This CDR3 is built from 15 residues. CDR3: CAWMLSLFSGNTIYF. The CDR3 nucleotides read TGTGCCTGGATGCTTTCCCTTTTCTCTGGAAACACCATATATTTT.

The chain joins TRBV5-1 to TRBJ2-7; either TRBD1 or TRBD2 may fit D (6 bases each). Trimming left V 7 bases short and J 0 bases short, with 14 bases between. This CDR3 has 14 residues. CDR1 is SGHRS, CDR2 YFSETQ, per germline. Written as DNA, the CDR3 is TGCGCCAGCCGGGGGCTCCCTCACTCCTACGAGCAGTACGTC. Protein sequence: CASRGLPHSYEQYV.

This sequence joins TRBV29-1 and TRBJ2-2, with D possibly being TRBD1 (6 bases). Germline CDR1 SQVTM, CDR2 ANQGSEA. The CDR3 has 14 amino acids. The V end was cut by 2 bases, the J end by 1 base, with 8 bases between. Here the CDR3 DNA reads TGCAGCGTTGAATGGGGGCGGAACACCGGGGAGCTGTTTTTT. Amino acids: CSVEWGRNTGELFF.

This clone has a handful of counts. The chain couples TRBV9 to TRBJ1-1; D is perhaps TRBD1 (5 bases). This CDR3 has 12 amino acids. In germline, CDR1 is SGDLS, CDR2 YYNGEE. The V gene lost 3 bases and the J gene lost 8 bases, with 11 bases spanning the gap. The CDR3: CASSASRQEAFF. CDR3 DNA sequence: TGTGCCAGCAGCGCCTCCCGACAGGAAGCTTTCTTT. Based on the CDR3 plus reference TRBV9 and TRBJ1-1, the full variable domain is DSGVTQTPKHLITATGQRVTLRCSPRSGDLSVYWYQQSLDQGLQFLIQYYNGEERAKGNILERFSAQQFPDLHSELNLSSLELGDSALYFCASSASRQEAFFGQGTRLTVV.

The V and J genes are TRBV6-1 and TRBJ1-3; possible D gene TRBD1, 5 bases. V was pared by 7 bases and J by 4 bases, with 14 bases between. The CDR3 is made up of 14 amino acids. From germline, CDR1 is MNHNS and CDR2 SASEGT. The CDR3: CASTEGTSGNTIYF. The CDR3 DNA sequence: TGTGCCAGCACCGAAGGGACGTCGGGAAACACCATATATTTT.

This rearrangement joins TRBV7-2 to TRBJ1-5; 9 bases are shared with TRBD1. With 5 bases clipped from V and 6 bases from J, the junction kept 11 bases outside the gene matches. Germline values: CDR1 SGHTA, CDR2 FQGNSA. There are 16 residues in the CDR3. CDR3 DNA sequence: TGTGCCAGCAGCGAACCGGGACAGGGAGTACGTCAGCCCCAGCATTTT. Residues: CASSEPGQGVRQPQHF.

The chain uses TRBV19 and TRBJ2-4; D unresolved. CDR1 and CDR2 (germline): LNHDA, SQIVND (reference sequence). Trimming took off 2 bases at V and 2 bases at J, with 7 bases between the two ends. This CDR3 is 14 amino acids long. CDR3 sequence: CASSIQQPKNIQYF. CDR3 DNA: TGTGCCAGTAGTATACAGCAGCCCAAAAACATTCAGTACTTC. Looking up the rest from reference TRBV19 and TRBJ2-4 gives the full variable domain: DGGITQSPKYLFRKEGQNVTLSCEQNLNHDAMYWYRQDPGQGLRLIYYSQIVNDFQKGDIAEGYSVSREKKESFPLTVTSAQKNPTAFYLCASSIQQPKNIQYFGAGTRLSVL.

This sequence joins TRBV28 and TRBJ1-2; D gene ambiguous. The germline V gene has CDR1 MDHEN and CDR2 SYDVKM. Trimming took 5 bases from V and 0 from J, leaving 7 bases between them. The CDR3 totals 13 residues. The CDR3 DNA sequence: TGTGCCAGCAGTCGACACGCTAACTATGGCTACACCTTC. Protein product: CASSRHANYGYTF.

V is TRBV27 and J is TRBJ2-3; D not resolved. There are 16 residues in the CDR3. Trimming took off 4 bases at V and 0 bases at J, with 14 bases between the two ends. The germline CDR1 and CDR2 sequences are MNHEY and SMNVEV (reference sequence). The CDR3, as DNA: TGTGCCAGCAGTTCACCCTCTACTCCTAGCACAGATACGCAGTATTTT. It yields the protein CASSSPSTPSTDTQYF.

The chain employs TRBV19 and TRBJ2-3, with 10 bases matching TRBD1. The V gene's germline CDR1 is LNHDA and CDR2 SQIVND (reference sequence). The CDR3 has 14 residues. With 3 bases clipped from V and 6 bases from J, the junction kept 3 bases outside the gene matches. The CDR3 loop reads CASSMGTGVDTQYF. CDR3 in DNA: TGTGCCAGTAGTATGGGGACAGGGGTGGATACGCAGTATTTT.

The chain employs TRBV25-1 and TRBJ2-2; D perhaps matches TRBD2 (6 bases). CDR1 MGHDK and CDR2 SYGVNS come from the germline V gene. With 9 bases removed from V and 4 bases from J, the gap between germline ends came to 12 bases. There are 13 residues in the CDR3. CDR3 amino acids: CARRAGTTGELFF. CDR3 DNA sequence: TGTGCCAGAAGAGCGGGTACCACCGGGGAGCTGTTTTTT.

The CDR3 DNA follows: TGTGCCAGCAGCCGGGACCAGGGGAAATATGGCTACACCTTC. Its translation: CASSRDQGKYGYTF. V is TRBV5-5 and J is TRBJ1-2; D perhaps matches TRBD1 (6 bases). This CDR3 is built from 14 residues. Trimming took off 4 bases at V and 5 bases at J, with 15 bases between the two ends. Per germline, CDR1 SGHKS and CDR2 YYEKEE (reference sequence).

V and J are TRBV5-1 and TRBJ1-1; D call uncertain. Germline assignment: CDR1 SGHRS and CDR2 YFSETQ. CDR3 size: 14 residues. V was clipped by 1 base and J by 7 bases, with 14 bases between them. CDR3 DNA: TGCGCCAGCAGCTTGAATCGCGCAGGCGATGAAGCTTTCTTT. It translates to CASSLNRAGDEAFF.

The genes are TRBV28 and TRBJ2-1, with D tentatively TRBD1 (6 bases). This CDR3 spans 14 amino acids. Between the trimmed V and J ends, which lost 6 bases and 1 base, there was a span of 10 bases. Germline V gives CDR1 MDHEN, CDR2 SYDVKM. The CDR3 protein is CASRQGISYNEQFF. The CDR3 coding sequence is TGTGCCAGCAGACAGGGTATATCCTACAATGAGCAGTTCTTC.

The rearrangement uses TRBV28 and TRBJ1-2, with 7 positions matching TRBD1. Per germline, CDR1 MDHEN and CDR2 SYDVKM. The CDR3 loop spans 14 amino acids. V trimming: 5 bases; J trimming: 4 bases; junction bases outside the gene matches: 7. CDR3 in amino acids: CASSAPWTGYGYTF. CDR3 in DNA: TGTGCCAGCAGTGCCCCCTGGACAGGCTATGGCTACACCTTC.

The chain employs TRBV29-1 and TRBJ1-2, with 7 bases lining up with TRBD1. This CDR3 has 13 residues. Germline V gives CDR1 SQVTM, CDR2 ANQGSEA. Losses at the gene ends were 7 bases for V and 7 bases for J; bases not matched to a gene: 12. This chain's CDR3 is CSARGSPFTGYTF. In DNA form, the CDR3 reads TGCAGCGCCAGGGGGTCACCCTTCACTGGCTACACCTTC.

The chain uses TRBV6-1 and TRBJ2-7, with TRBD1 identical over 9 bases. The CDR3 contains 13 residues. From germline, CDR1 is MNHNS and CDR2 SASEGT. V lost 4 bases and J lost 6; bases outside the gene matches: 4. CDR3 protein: CASSVWTGVEQYV. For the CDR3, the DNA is TGTGCCAGCAGTGTATGGACAGGGGTCGAGCAGTACGTC.

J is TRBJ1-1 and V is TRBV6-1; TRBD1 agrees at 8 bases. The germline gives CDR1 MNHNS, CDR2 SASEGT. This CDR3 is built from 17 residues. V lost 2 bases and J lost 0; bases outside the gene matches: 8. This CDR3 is CASSEPPGGAMNTEAFF. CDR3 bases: TGTGCCAGCAGTGAACCGCCAGGGGGCGCGATGAACACTGAAGCTTTCTTT.

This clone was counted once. In DNA form, the CDR3 reads TGTGCCAGCAGTTTACAGGGGAGAACTGAAGCTTTCTTT. Protein product: CASSLQGRTEAFF. The genes are TRBV28 and TRBJ1-1, with D perhaps TRBD1 (6 bases). The CDR3 length is 13 residues. Trimming shortened V by 2 bases and J by 5 bases, and 9 bases separated the two germline ends. Germline V gene sequence: CDR1 MDHEN, CDR2 SYDVKM.